The source of this T cell receptor (beta chain) is a study of T cells in Graves' hyperthyroidism and ophthalmopathy. This clonotype came up a few times. Its antigen is unknown. Study results and limitations: Most thyroid-expanded clonotypes above 0.001 were also found in blood. The model foresaw ophthalmopathy a median approximately 6.3 months prior to onset.

Hyperthyroidism of Graves' type that showed no ophthalmopathy progression within 18 months was stable. Extraction of PBMCs used roughly 9.4 ml of fresh peripheral blood. The CDR3 contains 15 residues. Trimming took 0 bases from V and 2 from J, leaving 11 bases between them. Germline V CDR1 and CDR2: LGHNA, YNFKEQ. Using RNA transcripts as the source, TCR beta CDR3 regions were amplified. Researchers ran a first-round RT-PCR on the TCR CDR3 using the HTBI primer set. MiXCR, applied by TCRdb to the multiplex PCR reads, yields one record per CDR3 protein. The table shows around 200,000 distinct CDR3 sequences, with approximately 20% occurring only once.

The chain links TRBV4-2 to TRBJ2-7; D is perhaps TRBD1 (6 bases). The origin of this receptor is a man aged 40-50 years with Graves' hyperthyroidism. The specimen was blood. CDR3 residues: CASSQEWTVPYEQYF. CDR3 sequence (DNA): TGTGCCAGCAGCCAAGAATGGACAGTTCCCTACGAGCAGTACTTC.